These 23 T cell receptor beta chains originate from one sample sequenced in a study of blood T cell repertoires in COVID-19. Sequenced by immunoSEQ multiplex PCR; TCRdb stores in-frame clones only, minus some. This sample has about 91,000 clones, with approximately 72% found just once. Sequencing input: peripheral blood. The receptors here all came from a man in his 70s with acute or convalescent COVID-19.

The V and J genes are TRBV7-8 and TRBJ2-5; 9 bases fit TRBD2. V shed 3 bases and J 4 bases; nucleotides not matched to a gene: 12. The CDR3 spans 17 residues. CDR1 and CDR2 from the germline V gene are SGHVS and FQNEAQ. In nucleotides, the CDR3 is TGTGCCAGCAGCTTCTCTGAGGCTGCGCGGGAGGGAGAGACCCAGTACTTC. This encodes CASSFSEAAREGETQYF.

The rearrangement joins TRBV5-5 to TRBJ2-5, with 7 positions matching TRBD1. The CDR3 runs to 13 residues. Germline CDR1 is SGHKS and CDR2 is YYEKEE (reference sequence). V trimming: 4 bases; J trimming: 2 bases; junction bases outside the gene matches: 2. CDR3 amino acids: CASSRGQQETQYF. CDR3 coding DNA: TGTGCCAGCAGCCGGGGACAGCAAGAGACCCAGTACTTC.

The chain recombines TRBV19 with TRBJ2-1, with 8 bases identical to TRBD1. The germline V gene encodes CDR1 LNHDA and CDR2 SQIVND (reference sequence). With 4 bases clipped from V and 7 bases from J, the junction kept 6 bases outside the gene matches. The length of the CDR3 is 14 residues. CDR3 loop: CASSTQGAWNEQFF. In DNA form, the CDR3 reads TGTGCCAGTAGTACCCAGGGGGCGTGGAATGAGCAGTTCTTC.

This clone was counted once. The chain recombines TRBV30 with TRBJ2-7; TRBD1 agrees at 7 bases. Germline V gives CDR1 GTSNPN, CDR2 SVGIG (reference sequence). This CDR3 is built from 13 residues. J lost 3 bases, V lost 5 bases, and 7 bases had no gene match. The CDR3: CAWARDSFYEQYF. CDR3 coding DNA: TGTGCCTGGGCAAGGGACAGCTTCTACGAGCAGTACTTC.

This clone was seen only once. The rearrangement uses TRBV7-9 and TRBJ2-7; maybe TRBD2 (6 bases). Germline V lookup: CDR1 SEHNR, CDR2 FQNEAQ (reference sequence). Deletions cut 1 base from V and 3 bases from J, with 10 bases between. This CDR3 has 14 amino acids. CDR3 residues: CASSLGTTFYEQYF. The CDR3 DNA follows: TGTGCCAGCAGCTTAGGGACTACCTTCTACGAGCAGTACTTC.

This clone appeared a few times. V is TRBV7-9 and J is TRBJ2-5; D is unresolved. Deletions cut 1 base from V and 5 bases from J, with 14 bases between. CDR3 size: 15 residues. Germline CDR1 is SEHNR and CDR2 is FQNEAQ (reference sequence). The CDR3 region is CASSLVTAHGETQYF. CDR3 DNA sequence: TGTGCCAGCAGCTTAGTCACGGCCCACGGGGAGACCCAGTACTTC.

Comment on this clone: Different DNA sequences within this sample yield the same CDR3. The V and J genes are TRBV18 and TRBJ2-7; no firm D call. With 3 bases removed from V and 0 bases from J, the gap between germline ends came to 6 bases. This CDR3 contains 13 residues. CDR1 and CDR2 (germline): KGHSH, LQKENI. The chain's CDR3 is CASSPGGSYEQYF. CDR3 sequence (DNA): TGTGCCAGCTCACCTGGCGGCTCCTACGAGCAGTACTTC.

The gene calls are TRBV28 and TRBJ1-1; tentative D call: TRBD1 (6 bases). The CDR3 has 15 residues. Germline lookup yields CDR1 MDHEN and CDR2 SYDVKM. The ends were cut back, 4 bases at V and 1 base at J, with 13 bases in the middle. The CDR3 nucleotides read TGTGCCAGCAGTTCTCACAGGGCAGGGAACACTGAAGCTTTCTTT. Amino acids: CASSSHRAGNTEAFF.

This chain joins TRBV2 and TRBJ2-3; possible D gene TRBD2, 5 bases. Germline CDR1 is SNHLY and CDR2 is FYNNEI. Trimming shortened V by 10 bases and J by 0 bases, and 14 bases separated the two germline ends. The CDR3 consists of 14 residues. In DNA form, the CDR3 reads TGTGCCACCACCTTAGCGCCAAGCACAGATACGCAGTATTTT. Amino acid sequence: CATTLAPSTDTQYF.

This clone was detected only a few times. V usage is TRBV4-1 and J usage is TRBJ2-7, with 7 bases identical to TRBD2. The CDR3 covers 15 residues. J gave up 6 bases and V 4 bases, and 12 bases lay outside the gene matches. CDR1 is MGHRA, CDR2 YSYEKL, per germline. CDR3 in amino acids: CASSPQLGGGIEQYF. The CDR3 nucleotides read TGCGCCAGCAGCCCACAACTGGGGGGAGGGATCGAGCAGTACTTC.

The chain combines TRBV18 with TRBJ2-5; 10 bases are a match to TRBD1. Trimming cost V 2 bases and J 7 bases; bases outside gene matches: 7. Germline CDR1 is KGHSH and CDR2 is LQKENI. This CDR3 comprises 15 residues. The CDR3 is CASSPGQGGRGTQYF. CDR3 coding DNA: TGTGCCAGCTCACCAGGACAGGGGGGCCGAGGGACCCAGTACTTC.

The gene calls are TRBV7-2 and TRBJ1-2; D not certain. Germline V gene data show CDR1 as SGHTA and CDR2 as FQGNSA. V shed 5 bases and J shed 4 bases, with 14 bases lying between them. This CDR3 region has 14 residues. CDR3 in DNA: TGTGCCAGCAGCCCCCGGAGGGTAGTCTATGGCTACACCTTC. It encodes CASSPRRVVYGYTF.

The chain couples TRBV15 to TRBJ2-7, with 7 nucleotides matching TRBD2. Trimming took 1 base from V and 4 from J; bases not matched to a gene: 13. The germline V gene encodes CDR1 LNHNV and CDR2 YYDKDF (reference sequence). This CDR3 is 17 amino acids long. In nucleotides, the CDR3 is TGTGCCACCAGCAGAGGGATGCCTAGCGGTGCGGGGTACGAGCAGTACTTC. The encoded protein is CATSRGMPSGAGYEQYF. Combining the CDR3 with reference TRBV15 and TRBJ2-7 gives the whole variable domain DAMVIQNPRYQVTQFGKPVTLSCSQTLNHNVMYWYQQKSSQAPKLLFHYYDKDFNNEADTPDNFQSRRPNTSFCFLDIRSPGLGDTAMYLCATSRGMPSGAGYEQYFGPGTRLTVT.

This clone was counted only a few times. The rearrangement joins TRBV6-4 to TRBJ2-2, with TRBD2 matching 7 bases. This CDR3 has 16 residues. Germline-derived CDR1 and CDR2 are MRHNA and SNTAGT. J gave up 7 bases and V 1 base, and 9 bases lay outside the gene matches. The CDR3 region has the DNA TGTGCCAGCAGTGACTTGGGCGGGAGCTTTCACGGGGAGCTGTTTTTT. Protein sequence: CASSDLGGSFHGELFF.

This CDR3 reads CASSLDVSEPQHF. The CDR3 nucleotides read TGCGCCAGCAGCTTGGACGTAAGCGAGCCCCAGCATTTT. The chain joins TRBV5-1 to TRBJ1-5; D remains ambiguous. This CDR3 has 13 amino acids. Trimming cost V 0 bases and J 8 bases, with 9 bases left between them. The germline gives CDR1 SGHRS, CDR2 YFSETQ.

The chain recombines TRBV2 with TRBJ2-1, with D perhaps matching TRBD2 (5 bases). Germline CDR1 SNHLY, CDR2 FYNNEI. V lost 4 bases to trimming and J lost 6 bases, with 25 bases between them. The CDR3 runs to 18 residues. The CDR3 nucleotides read TGTGCCAGCAGTGTTCTGGTGGGGTCACTGGGAGTTGGCAATGAGCAGTTCTTC. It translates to CASSVLVGSLGVGNEQFF.

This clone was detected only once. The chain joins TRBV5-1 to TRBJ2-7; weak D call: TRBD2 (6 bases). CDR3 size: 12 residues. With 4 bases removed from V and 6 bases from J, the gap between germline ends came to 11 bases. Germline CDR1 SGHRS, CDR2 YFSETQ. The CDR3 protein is CASSVLGGEQYF. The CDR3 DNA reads TGCGCCAGCAGCGTGCTGGGGGGCGAGCAGTACTTC.

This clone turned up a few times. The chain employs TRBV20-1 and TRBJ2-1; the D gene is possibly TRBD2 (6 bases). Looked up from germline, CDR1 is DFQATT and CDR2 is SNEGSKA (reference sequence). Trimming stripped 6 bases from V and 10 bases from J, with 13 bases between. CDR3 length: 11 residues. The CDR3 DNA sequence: TGCAGTGCCCCGACTAGAAAAGAGCAGTTCTTC. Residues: CSAPTRKEQFF.

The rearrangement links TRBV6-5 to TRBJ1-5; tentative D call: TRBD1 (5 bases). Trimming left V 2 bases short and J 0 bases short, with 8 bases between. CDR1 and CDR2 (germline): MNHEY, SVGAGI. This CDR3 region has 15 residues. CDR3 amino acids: CASSYRQNSNQPQHF. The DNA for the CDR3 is TGTGCCAGCAGTTACCGACAGAATAGCAATCAGCCCCAGCATTTT.

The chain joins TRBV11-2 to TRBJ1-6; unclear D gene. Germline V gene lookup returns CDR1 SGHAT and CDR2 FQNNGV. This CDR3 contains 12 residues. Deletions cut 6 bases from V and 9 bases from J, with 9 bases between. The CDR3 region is CASSDTSSPLHF. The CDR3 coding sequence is TGTGCCAGCAGTGACACCAGTTCACCCCTCCACTTT.

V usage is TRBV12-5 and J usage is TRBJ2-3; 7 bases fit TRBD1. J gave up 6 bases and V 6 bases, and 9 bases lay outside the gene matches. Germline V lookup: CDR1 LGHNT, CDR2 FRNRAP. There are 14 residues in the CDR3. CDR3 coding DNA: TGTGCTAGTGGCTCGGGACAGCCCTCGGATACGCAGTATTTT. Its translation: CASGSGQPSDTQYF.

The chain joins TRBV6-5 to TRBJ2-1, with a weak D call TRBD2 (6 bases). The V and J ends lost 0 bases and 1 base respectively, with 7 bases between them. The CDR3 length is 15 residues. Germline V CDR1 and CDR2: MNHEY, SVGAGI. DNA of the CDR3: TGTGCCAGCAGTTACTCGGGGGGTTCCTACAATGAGCAGTTCTTC. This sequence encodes CASSYSGGSYNEQFF.

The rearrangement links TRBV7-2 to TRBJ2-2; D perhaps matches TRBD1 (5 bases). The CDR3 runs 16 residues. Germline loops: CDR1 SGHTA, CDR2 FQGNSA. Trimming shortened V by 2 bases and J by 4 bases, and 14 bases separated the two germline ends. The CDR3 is CASSLYLLTVTGELFF. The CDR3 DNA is TGTGCCAGCAGCTTATACCTATTGACAGTCACCGGGGAGCTGTTTTTT.